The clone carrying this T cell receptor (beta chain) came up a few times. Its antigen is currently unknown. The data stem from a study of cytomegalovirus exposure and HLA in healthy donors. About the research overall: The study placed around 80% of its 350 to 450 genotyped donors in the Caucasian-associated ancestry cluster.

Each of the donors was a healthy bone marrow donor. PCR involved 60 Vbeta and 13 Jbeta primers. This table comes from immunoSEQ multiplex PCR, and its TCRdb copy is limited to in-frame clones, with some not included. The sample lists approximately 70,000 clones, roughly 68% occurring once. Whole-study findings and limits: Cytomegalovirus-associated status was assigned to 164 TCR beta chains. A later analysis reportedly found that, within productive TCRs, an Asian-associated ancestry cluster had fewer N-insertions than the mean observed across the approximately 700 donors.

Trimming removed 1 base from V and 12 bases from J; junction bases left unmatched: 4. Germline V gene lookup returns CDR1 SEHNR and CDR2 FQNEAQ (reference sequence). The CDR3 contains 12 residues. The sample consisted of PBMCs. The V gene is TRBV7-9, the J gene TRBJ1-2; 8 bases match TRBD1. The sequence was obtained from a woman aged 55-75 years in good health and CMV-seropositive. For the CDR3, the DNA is TGTGCCAGCAGCTTAGATGACAGGGGCCACACCTTC. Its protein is CASSLDDRGHTF.